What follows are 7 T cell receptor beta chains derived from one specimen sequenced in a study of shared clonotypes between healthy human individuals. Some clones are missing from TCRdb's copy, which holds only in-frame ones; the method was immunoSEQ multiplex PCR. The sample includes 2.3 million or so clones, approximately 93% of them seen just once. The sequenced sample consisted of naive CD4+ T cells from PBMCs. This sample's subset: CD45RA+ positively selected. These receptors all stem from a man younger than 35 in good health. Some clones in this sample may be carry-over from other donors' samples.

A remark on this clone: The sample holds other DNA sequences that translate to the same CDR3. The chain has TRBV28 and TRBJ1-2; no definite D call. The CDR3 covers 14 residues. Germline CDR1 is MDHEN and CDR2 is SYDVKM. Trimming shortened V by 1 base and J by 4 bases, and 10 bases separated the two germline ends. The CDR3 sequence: CASSLSGSGYGYTF. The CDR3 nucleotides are TGTGCCAGCAGTTTATCAGGTTCGGGCTATGGCTACACCTTC.

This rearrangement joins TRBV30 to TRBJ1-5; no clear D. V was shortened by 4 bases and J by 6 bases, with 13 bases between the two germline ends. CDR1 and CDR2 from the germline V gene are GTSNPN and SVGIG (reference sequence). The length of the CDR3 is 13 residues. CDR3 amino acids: CAWNKGFGQPQHF. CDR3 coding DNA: TGTGCCTGGAATAAGGGTTTTGGTCAGCCCCAGCATTTT. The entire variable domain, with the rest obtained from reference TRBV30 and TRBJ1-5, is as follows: SQTIHQWPATLVQPVGSPLSLECTVEGTSNPNLYWYRQAAGRGLQLLFYSVGIGQISSEVPQNLSASRPQDRQFILSSKKLLLSDSGFYLCAWNKGFGQPQHFGDGTRLSIL.

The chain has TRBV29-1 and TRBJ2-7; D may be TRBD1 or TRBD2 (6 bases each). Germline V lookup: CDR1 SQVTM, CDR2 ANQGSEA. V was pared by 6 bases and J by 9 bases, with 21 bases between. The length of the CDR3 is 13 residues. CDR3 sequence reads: CSVGGSGIHGQYF. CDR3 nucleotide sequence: TGCAGCGTCGGGGGCTCGGGCATACATGGGCAGTACTTC.

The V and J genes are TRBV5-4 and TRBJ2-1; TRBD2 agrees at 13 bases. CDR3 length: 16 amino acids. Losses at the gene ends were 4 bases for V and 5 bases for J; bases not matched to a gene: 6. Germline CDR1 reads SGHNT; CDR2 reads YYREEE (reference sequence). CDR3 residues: CASSATSGRANNEQFF. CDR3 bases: TGTGCCAGCAGCGCTACTAGCGGGAGGGCTAACAATGAGCAGTTCTTC.

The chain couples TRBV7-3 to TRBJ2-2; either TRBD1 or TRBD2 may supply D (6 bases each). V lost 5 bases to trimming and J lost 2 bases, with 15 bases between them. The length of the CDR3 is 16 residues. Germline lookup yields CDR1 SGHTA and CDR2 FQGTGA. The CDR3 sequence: CASSPQGTGNTGELFF. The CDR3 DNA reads TGTGCCAGCAGCCCCCAGGGGACTGGCAACACCGGGGAGCTGTTTTTT.

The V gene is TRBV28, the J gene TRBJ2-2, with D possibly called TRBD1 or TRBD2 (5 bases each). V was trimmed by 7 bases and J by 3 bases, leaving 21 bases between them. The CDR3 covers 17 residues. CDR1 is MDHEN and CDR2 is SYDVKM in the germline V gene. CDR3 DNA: TGTGCCAGCACCGGGACCCTATCTCGGTGGGACACCGGGGAGCTGTTTTTT. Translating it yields CASTGTLSRWDTGELFF.

The CDR3 coding sequence is TGTGCCAGTAGTATGGGGACCCTTGGGAATCAGCCCCAGCATTTT. Its protein is CASSMGTLGNQPQHF. The V gene is TRBV19, the J gene TRBJ1-5; possible D gene TRBD1, 5 bases. Trimming pared 3 bases from V and 4 bases from J, leaving 13 bases between. The V gene's germline CDR1 is LNHDA and CDR2 SQIVND (reference sequence). CDR3 size: 15 residues.